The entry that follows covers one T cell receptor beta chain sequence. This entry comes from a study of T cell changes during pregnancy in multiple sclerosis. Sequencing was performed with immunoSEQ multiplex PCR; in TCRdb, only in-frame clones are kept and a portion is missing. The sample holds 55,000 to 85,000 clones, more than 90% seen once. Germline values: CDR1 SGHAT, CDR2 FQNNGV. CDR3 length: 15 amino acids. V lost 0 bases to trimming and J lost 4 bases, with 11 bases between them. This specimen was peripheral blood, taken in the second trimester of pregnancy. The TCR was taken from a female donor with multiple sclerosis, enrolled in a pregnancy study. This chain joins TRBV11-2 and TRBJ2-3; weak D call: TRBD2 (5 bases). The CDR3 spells CASSLELLGSDTQYF. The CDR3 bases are TGTGCCAGCAGCTTAGAGTTACTAGGATCAGATACGCAGTATTTT.